This T cell receptor beta chain was retrieved from a study of radiotherapy plus CTLA-4 blockade in lung cancer. This clone has a handful of counts. Its antigen is undetermined. This CDR3 spans 12 amino acids. Trimming took 5 bases from V and 2 from J, leaving 6 bases between them. Germline-derived CDR1 and CDR2 are MDHEN and SYDVKM. Profiled with immunoSEQ multiplex PCR; TCRdb holds only in-frame clones, not every one. The sample has more than 90,000 clones, roughly 85% seen once. Overall study findings and caveats: Blood-borne expansion of tumor-derived TCR clones followed radiotherapy plus ipilimumab.

V and J are TRBV28 and TRBJ2-5, with no clear D. The source of this sequence is a human donor with non-small cell lung cancer that progressed on radiotherapy plus ipilimumab. Sequencing used peripheral blood, obtained from a patient treated with radiotherapy plus ipilimumab. The CDR3 is CASSPQQETQYF. The CDR3 region has the DNA TGTGCCAGCAGTCCACAACAAGAGACCCAGTACTTC.